The 27 T cell receptor beta chains presented below share a single source sample, sequenced in a study of blood T cell repertoires in COVID-19. The repertoire was sequenced with immunoSEQ multiplex PCR; TCRdb's copy has only in-frame clones and lacks some. The table shows over 70,000 clones, with approximately 80% occurring only once. Sequencing input: peripheral blood. The origin of the receptors is a woman aged 55-70 years with acute or convalescent COVID-19.

On this clone: This sample also contains other DNA sequences that code for the same CDR3. The rearrangement uses TRBV19 and TRBJ2-5; possibly TRBD2 for D (6 bases). Germline CDR1 and CDR2: LNHDA and SQIVND (reference sequence). The CDR3 covers 13 residues. V was shortened by 1 base and J by 3 bases, with 6 bases between the two germline ends. CDR3 DNA: TGTGCCAGTAGTATAGGGGGGGAAGAGACCCAGTACTTC. Its protein product is CASSIGGEETQYF.

V and J are TRBV12-3 or TRBV12-4 and TRBJ1-1; D might be TRBD1 (5 bases). The CDR3 runs 12 residues. V was trimmed by 5 bases and J by 7 bases, leaving 11 bases between them. CDR3 nucleotide sequence: TGTGCCAGCAGTCCGGGGGTGTATGAAGCTTTCTTT. The encoded protein is CASSPGVYEAFF.

V usage is TRBV28 and J usage is TRBJ1-3, with 8 nucleotides matching TRBD1. This CDR3 has 15 amino acids. The V gene's germline CDR1 is MDHEN and CDR2 SYDVKM. V lost 6 bases and J lost 4; bases outside the gene matches: 8. The CDR3 nucleotides read TGTGCCAGCAGGCGTTCCGGGACAGGCGGAAACACCATATATTTT. Translation gives CASRRSGTGGNTIYF.

The rearrangement uses TRBV6-5 and TRBJ1-4; D uncertain. CDR3 length: 15 residues. The V gene lost 5 bases and the J gene lost 3 bases, with 13 bases spanning the gap. From germline, CDR1 is MNHEY and CDR2 SVGAGI. CDR3 in amino acids: CASSLSGLPNEKLFF. The CDR3 DNA is TGTGCCAGCAGTCTTTCGGGTTTGCCTAATGAAAAACTGTTTTTT.

This chain connects TRBV6-1 to TRBJ2-7, with 11 bases that match TRBD2. Germline V CDR1 and CDR2: MNHNS, SASEGT. The CDR3 is 15 amino acids. Trimming at V came to 1 base and at J to 4 bases, leaving 3 bases not matched to a gene. The CDR3: CASSEGSSGGYEQYF. The CDR3 region has the DNA TGTGCCAGCAGTGAAGGCTCTAGCGGGGGGTACGAGCAGTACTTC.

The genes are TRBV14 and TRBJ1-1; a weak D match, TRBD1 (6 bases). Trimming removed 2 bases at V and 5 bases at J, with 15 bases between. Germline V gene sequence: CDR1 SGHDN, CDR2 FVKESK. The CDR3 is 15 amino acids. The CDR3 protein is CASSQYRGAWTEAFF. The CDR3 coding sequence is TGTGCCAGCAGCCAATACCGGGGGGCGTGGACTGAAGCTTTCTTT.

This chain joins TRBV3-1 (or the pseudogene TRBV3-2) and TRBJ2-5; 8 positions match TRBD2. This CDR3 is built from 15 residues. V gave up 2 bases and J gave up 4 bases; unmatched junction bases: 6. Germline V gene lookup returns CDR1 LGHDT and CDR2 YNNKEL (reference sequence). This CDR3 reads CASSQQTGRVETQYF. The CDR3 region has the DNA TGTGCCAGCAGCCAACAAACCGGGAGGGTAGAGACCCAGTACTTC.

The CDR3 spells CASSSGSGGNTIYF. In DNA form, the CDR3 reads TGTGCCAGCAGCTCCGGATCCGGGGGAAACACCATATATTTT. The chain joins TRBV7-8 to TRBJ1-3, with no clear D. CDR1 SGHVS and CDR2 FQNEAQ come from the germline V gene. Deletions cut 4 bases from V and 4 bases from J, with 11 bases between. CDR3 length: 14 residues.

The rearrangement joins TRBV5-1 to TRBJ2-5, with TRBD2 matching over 7 bases. Germline V CDR1 and CDR2: SGHRS, YFSETQ. The CDR3 extends over 16 amino acids. The V and J ends lost 0 bases and 6 bases, in that order; junction bases with no gene match: 11. The DNA of the CDR3 is TGCGCCAGCAGCTTGGATTCTGGCGGGAGTCTACAGACCCAGTACTTC. It is translated as CASSLDSGGSLQTQYF.

The chain recombines TRBV18 with TRBJ2-7, with 7 bases identical to TRBD1. The length of the CDR3 is 16 residues. The V segment lost 3 bases and the J segment 7 bases; nucleotides outside the gene matches: 15. The germline V gene encodes CDR1 KGHSH and CDR2 LQKENI. The CDR3 DNA reads TGTGCCAGCTCACCCCCGGTCACAGGGGTTCGTGGGGAGCAGTACTTC. Amino acid sequence: CASSPPVTGVRGEQYF.

The chain couples TRBV11-3 to TRBJ2-1, with 7 bases fitting TRBD2. The CDR3 runs 15 residues. CDR1 and CDR2 from the germline V gene are SGHNT and YENEEA. With V trimmed by 3 bases and J by 7 bases, 9 bases remained unmatched. The DNA for the CDR3 is TGTGCCAGCAGCTTCAGCGGGGCAGGGACGAATGAGCAGTTCTTC. Its protein is CASSFSGAGTNEQFF. The full variable domain, with the rest looked up from reference TRBV11-3 and TRBJ2-1, is EAGVVQSPRYKIIEKKQPVAFWCNPISGHNTLYWYLQNLGQGPELLIRYENEEAVDDSQLPKDRFSAERLKGVDSTLKIQPAELGDSAVYLCASSFSGAGTNEQFFGPGTRLTVL.

The rearrangement joins TRBV5-1 to TRBJ1-2; TRBD1 matches at 7 bases. Trimming took 0 bases from V and 8 from J; bases not matched to a gene: 10. Germline loops: CDR1 SGHRS, CDR2 YFSETQ. The CDR3 loop spans 15 amino acids. Here the CDR3 DNA reads TGCGCCAGCAGCTTGGACCCTACAGGGGCAGGAGGCTACACCTTC. It is translated as CASSLDPTGAGGYTF.

This chain links TRBV4-2 with TRBJ2-7, with D perhaps matching TRBD2 (6 bases). Germline CDR1 and CDR2: LGHNA and YNFKEQ. This CDR3 has 14 amino acids. The V end was cut by 1 base, the J end by 5 bases, with 12 bases between. The CDR3 region is CASSQGGLANEQYF. The CDR3 DNA is TGTGCCAGCAGCCAAGGGGGTCTAGCGAACGAGCAGTACTTC.

The V call is TRBV21-1, the J call TRBJ1-2. TRBV21-1 is a known pseudogene. The CDR3 totals 15 residues. The DNA of the CDR3 is TGTGCCAGCAGCAAAGCGAGGCTGGTTAACTATGGCTACACCTTC. Translating it yields CASSKARLVNYGYTF.

In this sample, this clone turned up once. The J gene is TRBJ1-6, the V gene TRBV9; the D gene is possibly TRBD1 (5 bases). The CDR3 sequence is 17 residues long. Germline V gives CDR1 SGDLS, CDR2 YYNGEE. V was shortened by 3 bases and J by 0 bases, with 13 bases between the two germline ends. CDR3 sequence: CASSAWGESSYNSPLHF. The CDR3 DNA reads TGTGCCAGCAGCGCCTGGGGGGAAAGCTCCTATAATTCACCCCTCCACTTT.

The chain has TRBV15 and TRBJ1-3, with 8 bases aligning to TRBD1. The length of the CDR3 is 16 residues. CDR1 is LNHNV and CDR2 is YYDKDF in the germline V gene (reference sequence). Losses at the gene ends were 4 bases for V and 0 bases for J; bases not matched to a gene: 5. This CDR3 reads CATSKDRGNSGNTIYF. For the CDR3, the DNA is TGTGCCACCAGCAAAGACAGGGGAAACTCTGGAAACACCATATATTTT. Filled out from reference TRBV15 and TRBJ1-3, the complete variable domain reads DAMVIQNPRYQVTQFGKPVTLSCSQTLNHNVMYWYQQKSSQAPKLLFHYYDKDFNNEADTPDNFQSRRPNTSFCFLDIRSPGLGDTAMYLCATSKDRGNSGNTIYFGEGSWLTVV.

This sequence joins TRBV6-6 and TRBJ1-2; the match to TRBD1 covers 8 bases. The CDR3 runs to 15 residues. The germline CDR1 and CDR2 sequences are MNHNY and SVGAGI (reference sequence). V was clipped by 6 bases and J by 4 bases; unmatched bases: 10. Here the CDR3 reads CASRHDRGLGYGYTF. In DNA, the CDR3 is TGTGCCAGCAGACATGACAGGGGATTGGGCTATGGCTACACCTTC.

The J gene is TRBJ2-5, the V gene TRBV24-1; tentative D call: TRBD1 (6 bases). The CDR3 length is 16 residues. Trimming removed 3 bases at V and 4 bases at J, with 17 bases between. The germline V gene encodes CDR1 KGHDR and CDR2 SFDVKD. The CDR3 sequence is CATSDARTEMRETQYF. The CDR3 DNA is TGTGCCACCAGTGATGCTCGGACAGAAATGCGAGAGACCCAGTACTTC.

V is TRBV28 and J is TRBJ1-2; no firm D call. V was pared by 5 bases and J by 5 bases, with 9 bases between. The CDR3 is 12 residues long. Germline CDR1 and CDR2: MDHEN and SYDVKM. In DNA, the CDR3 is TGTGCCAGCAGTCTACCGATATATGGCTACACCTTC. It translates to CASSLPIYGYTF.

The chain recombines TRBV11-2 with TRBJ1-1; no firm D call. The V end was cut by 0 bases, the J end by 7 bases, with 9 bases between. The CDR3 sequence is 13 residues long. Germline V gene sequence: CDR1 SGHAT, CDR2 FQNNGV. CDR3 amino acids: CASSLDRTFEAFF. CDR3 bases: TGTGCCAGCAGCTTAGATCGAACATTTGAAGCTTTCTTT.

This clone was counted only a few times. The V gene is TRBV28, the J gene TRBJ2-7; D gene unclear. The CDR3 loop spans 12 amino acids. Trimming took 3 bases from V and 2 from J, leaving 5 bases between them. Germline CDR1 MDHEN, CDR2 SYDVKM. CDR3 loop: CASSLSPYEQYF. In nucleotides, the CDR3 is TGTGCCAGCAGTTTGAGCCCCTACGAGCAGTACTTC.

The V and J genes are TRBV7-9 and TRBJ1-1; D is ambiguous. Between the trimmed V and J ends, which lost 3 bases and 0 bases, there was a span of 11 bases. The CDR3 spans 15 residues. CDR1 and CDR2 from the germline V gene are SEHNR and FQNEAQ (reference sequence). The CDR3, as DNA: TGTGCCAGCAGCTTGAGGCCGACTCTGAACACTGAAGCTTTCTTT. This gives the protein CASSLRPTLNTEAFF.

The V and J genes are TRBV28 and TRBJ1-1, with D tentatively TRBD1 (6 bases). V was clipped by 8 bases and J by 7 bases, with 17 bases between them. The germline CDR1 and CDR2 sequences are MDHEN and SYDVKM. The CDR3 has 13 amino acids. The CDR3 loop is CASLRQVLFEAFF. CDR3 coding DNA: TGTGCCAGCCTGAGACAGGTTCTTTTTGAAGCTTTCTTT.

DNA for the CDR3: TGTGCCAGCCGCTATAGAGCGTTTCCGGGACAGGGTTCGGACGATGGCTACACCTTC. As protein: CASRYRAFPGQGSDDGYTF. This chain links TRBV9 with TRBJ1-2; 9 bases line up with TRBD1. The CDR3 has 19 residues. From germline, CDR1 is SGDLS and CDR2 YYNGEE. The trim removed 7 bases at V and 6 bases at J, leaving 25 bases unmatched.

J is TRBJ2-1 and V is TRBV6-1; no clear D gene. The CDR3 contains 17 residues. Germline V gene data show CDR1 as MNHNS and CDR2 as SASEGT. V lost 4 bases and J 5 bases, leaving 21 bases between the germline ends. Here the CDR3 reads CASSGRISGSPDNEQFF. CDR3 in DNA: TGTGCCAGCAGTGGCCGAATCTCAGGATCCCCTGACAATGAGCAGTTCTTC.

The chain combines TRBV28 with TRBJ2-5, with TRBD1 matching 7 bases. The V gene's germline CDR1 is MDHEN and CDR2 SYDVKM. V was clipped by 5 bases and J by 2 bases; unmatched bases: 11. CDR3 length: 16 residues. CDR3 sequence reads: CASSAIGTAEQETQYF. CDR3 nucleotide sequence: TGTGCCAGCAGTGCTATCGGGACAGCTGAGCAAGAGACCCAGTACTTC.

This sequence joins TRBV5-1 and TRBJ1-4; TRBD1 matches at 8 bases. The CDR3 has 14 residues. CDR1 is SGHRS and CDR2 is YFSETQ in the germline V gene. V lost 1 base to trimming and J lost 5 bases; unmatched junction nucleotides: 1. The CDR3 sequence: CASSLRQGNEKLFF. CDR3 DNA sequence: TGCGCCAGCAGCTTGCGACAGGGGAATGAAAAACTGTTTTTT. Full variable domain (missing parts from reference TRBV5-1 and TRBJ1-4): KAGVTQTPRYLIKTRGQQVTLSCSPISGHRSVSWYQQTPGQGLQFLFEYFSETQRNKGNFPGRFSGRQFSNSRSEMNVSTLELGDSALYLCASSLRQGNEKLFFGSGTQLSVL.